A selection of T cell receptor beta chains follows, all from one sample in a study of T cell responses to AZD1222 COVID-19 vaccine. Assay used: immunoSEQ multiplex PCR; TCRdb lists only in-frame clones, some missing. The data show fewer than 200,000 clones, around 90% seen once. This specimen consisted of peripheral blood, obtained 28 days after the second AZD1222 dose. These receptors originate from an adult who received the AZD1222 COVID-19 vaccine. CDR3s include the opening cysteine and the closing phenylalanine or tryptophan. The D gene is left open where the match is weak. The size field is filled for only some rows; it gives once, few, many or a size class.

CDR3	DNA	J	length	V	D	size
CASSIGPRQARSEQYF	TGTGCCAGTAGTATAGGCCCCCGGCAGGCTCGGAGCGAGCAGTACTTC	TRBJ2-7	16	TRBV19	NA	NA
CASRTLRQGPDTQYF	TGTGCCAGCAGGACTCTTCGACAGGGGCCAGATACGCAGTATTTT	TRBJ2-3	15	TRBV2	TRBD1	NA
CASTNQQRTTEAFF	TGTGCCAGCACCAATCAACAGCGTACTACTGAAGCTTTCTTT	TRBJ1-1	14	TRBV6-5	NA	once
CASSRTDRGHGYTF	TGTGCCAGCAGCCGCACCGACAGGGGTCATGGCTACACCTTC	TRBJ1-2	14	TRBV5-4	TRBD1	NA
CASRRGARETQYF	TGTGCCAGCAGGAGGGGGGCGCGAGAGACCCAGTACTTC	TRBJ2-5	13	TRBV2	NA	once
CASSQVAGAEAFF	TGCGCCAGCAGCCAAGTGGCTGGGGCGGAAGCTTTCTTT	TRBJ1-1	13	TRBV4-3	NA	NA
CASSQKGWTGELFF	TGTGCCAGCAGCCAGAAGGGATGGACCGGGGAGCTGTTTTTT	TRBJ2-2	14	TRBV6-5	NA	few
CASSYAGSYEQYF	TGTGCCAGCAGTTATGCAGGGTCCTACGAGCAGTACTTC	TRBJ2-7	13	TRBV27	NA	NA
CASSQARDSNTGELFF	TGCGCCAGCAGCCAAGCTCGGGACTCTAACACCGGGGAGCTGTTTTTT	TRBJ2-2	16	TRBV5-1	NA	NA
CASSLPQSYDRTEAFF	TGTGCCAGCAGCTTACCTCAGAGTTACGATAGGACTGAAGCTTTCTTT	TRBJ1-1	16	TRBV7-2	NA	NA
CASSPSVSAQETQYF	TGTGCCAGCAGCCCGTCGGTCAGTGCCCAAGAGACCCAGTACTTC	TRBJ2-5	15	TRBV3-1/TRBV3-2	NA	NA
CASSQVGTGIIGYTF	TGCGCCAGCAGCCAAGTGGGGACAGGGATTATTGGCTACACCTTC	TRBJ1-2	15	TRBV4-1	TRBD1	NA
CASSLQGLGTGELFF	TGTGCCAGCAGCCTACAGGGTTTGGGCACCGGGGAGCTGTTTTTT	TRBJ2-2	15	TRBV14	NA	NA
CASSLASGGQNGEQFF	TGTGCCAGCTCACTTGCTAGCGGGGGGCAGAACGGTGAGCAGTTCTTC	TRBJ2-1	16	TRBV18	TRBD2	NA
CASSVRPRANTEAFF	TGTGCCAGCAGTGTAAGGCCCAGGGCTAACACTGAAGCTTTCTTT	TRBJ1-1	15	TRBV2	NA	NA
CAWRWSEAEAFF	TGTGCCTGGAGGTGGTCCGAGGCTGAAGCTTTCTTT	TRBJ1-1	12	TRBV30	NA	NA
CASRNPGLAPDTQYF	TGTGCCAGCCGAAACCCGGGACTAGCCCCAGATACGCAGTATTTT	TRBJ2-3	15	TRBV19	TRBD2	NA
CASSLLAGGPADTQYF	TGTGCCAGCAGCCTACTAGCGGGGGGGCCCGCAGATACGCAGTATTTT	TRBJ2-3	16	TRBV11-2	TRBD2	NA
CASSRPSTDTQYF	TGTGCCAGCAGCAGGCCTAGCACAGATACGCAGTATTTT	TRBJ2-3	13	TRBV7-2	NA	NA
CASGLSGPSYEQYF	TGTGCCAGCGGCCTCTCAGGACCCTCCTACGAGCAGTACTTC	TRBJ2-7	14	TRBV7-8	NA	once
CASSNLDEQYF	TGTGCCAGTAGTAATTTGGACGAGCAGTACTTC	TRBJ2-7	11	TRBV19	NA	NA
CAISDGEKGAFF	TGTGCCATCAGTGACGGGGAGAAGGGAGCTTTCTTT	TRBJ1-1	12	TRBV10-3	NA	NA
CASSYRQTATNEKLFF	TGTGCCAGCAGTTACCGGCAGACCGCAACTAATGAAAAACTGTTTTTT	TRBJ1-4	16	TRBV6-5	NA	NA
CASSYSQGAVFTEAFF	TGTGCCAGCAGTTACTCACAGGGGGCGGTTTTCACTGAAGCTTTCTTT	TRBJ1-1	16	TRBV6-5	TRBD1	NA
CASSPQQGDYGYTF	TGTGCCAGCTCACCACAACAGGGAGACTATGGCTACACCTTC	TRBJ1-2	14	TRBV18	NA	NA
CASSPVTGAYGYTF	TGTGCCAGCAGTCCCGTGACAGGGGCCTATGGCTACACCTTC	TRBJ1-2	14	TRBV27	TRBD1	NA
CASSSGIDNEQFF	TGTGCCAGCAGTTCCGGGATCGACAATGAGCAGTTCTTC	TRBJ2-1	13	TRBV12-3/TRBV12-4	NA	NA
CASSLLEGATGELFF	TGTGCCAGCAGCCTATTGGAGGGGGCCACCGGGGAGCTGTTTTTT	TRBJ2-2	15	TRBV7-2	NA	NA
CASSLDLGGGAAQYF	TGTGCCAGCAGCTTAGATTTGGGCGGGGGTGCAGCGCAGTATTTT	TRBJ2-3	15	TRBV11-2	TRBD2	NA
CASILEDYGYTF	TGTGCCAGCATACTAGAGGACTATGGCTACACCTTC	TRBJ1-2	12	TRBV2	NA	NA
CASSLACEDTIPLYQPQHF	TGTGCCAGCAGCTTAGCGTGCGAGGACACGATACCGCTCTATCAGCCCCAGCATTTT	TRBJ1-5	19	TRBV7-2	NA	NA
CASSLAWGAGGNTGELFF	TGTGCCAGCAGCTTAGCGTGGGGAGCGGGGGGCAACACCGGGGAGCTGTTTTTT	TRBJ2-2	18	TRBV7-6	TRBD2	NA
CAISESALAGEYEQYF	TGTGCCATCAGTGAGTCAGCCCTAGCGGGGGAATACGAGCAGTACTTC	TRBJ2-7	16	TRBV10-3	TRBD2	NA
CASSSQETQYF	TGTGCCAGCAGCTCACAAGAGACCCAGTACTTC	TRBJ2-5	11	TRBV5-6	NA	NA
CASSLVGGVYNEQFF	TGTGCCAGCAGCTTAGTGGGGGGGGTTTACAATGAGCAGTTCTTC	TRBJ2-1	15	TRBV11-2	TRBD2	once
CASSQDGAGSPLHF	TGCGCCAGCAGCCAAGACGGGGCGGGTTCACCCCTCCACTTT	TRBJ1-6	14	TRBV4-3	NA	NA
CASSLDSNYGYTF	TGTGCCAGCAGTTTGGACAGCAACTATGGCTACACCTTC	TRBJ1-2	13	TRBV12-3/TRBV12-4	NA	NA